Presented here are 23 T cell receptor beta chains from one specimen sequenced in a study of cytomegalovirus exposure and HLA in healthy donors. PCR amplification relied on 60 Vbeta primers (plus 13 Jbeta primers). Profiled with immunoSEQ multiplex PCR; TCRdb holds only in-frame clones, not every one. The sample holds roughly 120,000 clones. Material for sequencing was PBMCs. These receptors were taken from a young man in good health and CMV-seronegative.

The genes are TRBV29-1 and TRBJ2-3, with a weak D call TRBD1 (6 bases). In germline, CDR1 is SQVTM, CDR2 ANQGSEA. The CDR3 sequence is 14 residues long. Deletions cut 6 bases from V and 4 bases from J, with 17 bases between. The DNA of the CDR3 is TGCAGCGTGGACTCAGGGGCACGCCCAGATACGCAGTATTTT. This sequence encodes CSVDSGARPDTQYF.

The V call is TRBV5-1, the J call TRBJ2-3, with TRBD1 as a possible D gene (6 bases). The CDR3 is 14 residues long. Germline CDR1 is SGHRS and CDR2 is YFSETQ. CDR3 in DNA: TGCGCAACCAAGGGGGAACCTAGCACAGATACGCAGTATTTT. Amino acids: CATKGEPSTDTQYF.

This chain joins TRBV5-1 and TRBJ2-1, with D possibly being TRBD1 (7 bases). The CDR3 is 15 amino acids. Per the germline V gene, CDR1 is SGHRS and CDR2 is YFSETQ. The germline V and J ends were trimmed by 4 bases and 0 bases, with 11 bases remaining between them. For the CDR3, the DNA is TGCGCCAGCAGCCGGGGGACAGTCTCCTACAATGAGCAGTTCTTC. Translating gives CASSRGTVSYNEQFF.

Written as DNA, the CDR3 is TGTGCCAGCAGTCAGGGACAGGGGACCTACGAGCAGTACTTC. It translates to CASSQGQGTYEQYF. The chain is built from TRBV6-5 and TRBJ2-7; 10 bases fit TRBD1. Germline V gene lookup returns CDR1 MNHEY and CDR2 SVGAGI. The CDR3 spans 14 residues. J lost 2 bases, V lost 5 bases, and 3 bases had no gene match.

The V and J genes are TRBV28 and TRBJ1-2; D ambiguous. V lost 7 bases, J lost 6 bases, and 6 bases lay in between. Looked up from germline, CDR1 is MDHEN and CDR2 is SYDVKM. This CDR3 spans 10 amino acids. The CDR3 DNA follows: TGTGCCAGCAACGGGAATGGCTACACCTTC. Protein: CASNGNGYTF.

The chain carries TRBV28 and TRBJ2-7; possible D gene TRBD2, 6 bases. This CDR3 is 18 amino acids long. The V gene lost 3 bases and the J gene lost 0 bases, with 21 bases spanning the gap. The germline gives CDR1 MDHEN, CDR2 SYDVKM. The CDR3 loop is CASSFLVRGSGASYEQYF. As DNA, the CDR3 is TGTGCCAGCAGTTTTTTGGTAAGAGGTAGCGGAGCCTCCTACGAGCAGTACTTC.

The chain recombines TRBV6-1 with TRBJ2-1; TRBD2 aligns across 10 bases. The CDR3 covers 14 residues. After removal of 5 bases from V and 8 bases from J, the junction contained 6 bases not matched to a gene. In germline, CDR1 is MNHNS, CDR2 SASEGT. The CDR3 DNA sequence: TGTGCCAGCAGTTTAGCGGGAGGTTATGATGAGCAGTTCTTC. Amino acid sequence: CASSLAGGYDEQFF.

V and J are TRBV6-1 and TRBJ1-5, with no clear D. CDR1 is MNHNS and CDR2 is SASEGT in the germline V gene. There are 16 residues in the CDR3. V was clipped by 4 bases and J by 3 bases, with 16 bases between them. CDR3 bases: TGTGCCAGCAGTGGACCGGGAGGCAGCTTCAATCAGCCCCAGCATTTT. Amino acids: CASSGPGGSFNQPQHF.

CDR3 residues: CASSVPGLANSRLNEQFF. The CDR3 DNA follows: TGTGCCAGCAGCGTACCGGGACTAGCAAACTCTCGTCTCAATGAGCAGTTCTTC. The chain uses TRBV5-6 and TRBJ2-1; 9 nucleotides agree with TRBD2. Trimming removed 4 bases from V and 6 bases from J; junction bases left unmatched: 17. Germline V gene sequence: CDR1 SGHDT, CDR2 YYEEEE. There are 18 residues in the CDR3.

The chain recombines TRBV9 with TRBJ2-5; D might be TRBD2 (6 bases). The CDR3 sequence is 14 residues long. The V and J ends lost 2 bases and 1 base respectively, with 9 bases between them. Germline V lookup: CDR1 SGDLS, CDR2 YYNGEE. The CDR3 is CASSVGLIQETQYF. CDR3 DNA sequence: TGTGCCAGCAGCGTGGGACTGATCCAAGAGACCCAGTACTTC.

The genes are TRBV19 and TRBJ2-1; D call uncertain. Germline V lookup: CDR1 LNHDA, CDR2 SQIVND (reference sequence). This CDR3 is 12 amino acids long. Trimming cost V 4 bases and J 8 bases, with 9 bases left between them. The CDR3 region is CASSNLADEQFF. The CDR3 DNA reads TGTGCCAGTAGTAACCTGGCTGATGAGCAGTTCTTC.

The CDR3 nucleotides read TGTGCCAGTAGTACAGGGGCCAGAGAGACCCAGTACTTC. Translation gives CASSTGARETQYF. The rearrangement joins TRBV19 to TRBJ2-5; D possibly corresponds to TRBD1 (6 bases). Germline CDR1 and CDR2: LNHDA and SQIVND (reference sequence). The CDR3 loop spans 13 amino acids. Trimming took 4 bases from V and 4 from J, leaving 10 bases between them.

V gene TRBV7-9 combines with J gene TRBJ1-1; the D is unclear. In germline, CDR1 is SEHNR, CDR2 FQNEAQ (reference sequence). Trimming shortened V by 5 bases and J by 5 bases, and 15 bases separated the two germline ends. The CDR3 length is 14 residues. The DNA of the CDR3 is TGTGCCAGCAGCACGGACCTTGGGAGGACTGAAGCTTTCTTT. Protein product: CASSTDLGRTEAFF.

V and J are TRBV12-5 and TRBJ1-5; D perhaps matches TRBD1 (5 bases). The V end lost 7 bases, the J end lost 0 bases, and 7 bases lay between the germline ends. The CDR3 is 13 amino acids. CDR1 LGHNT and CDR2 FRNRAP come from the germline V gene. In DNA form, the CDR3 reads TGTGCTAGTGCCCAGGGTAGCAATCAGCCCCAGCATTTT. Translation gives CASAQGSNQPQHF.

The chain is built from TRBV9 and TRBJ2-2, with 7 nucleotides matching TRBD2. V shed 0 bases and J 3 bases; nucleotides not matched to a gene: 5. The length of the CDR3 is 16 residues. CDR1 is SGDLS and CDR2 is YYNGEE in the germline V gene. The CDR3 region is CASSVGGGWDTGELFF. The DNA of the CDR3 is TGTGCCAGCAGCGTAGGGGGGGGTTGGGACACCGGGGAGCTGTTTTTT. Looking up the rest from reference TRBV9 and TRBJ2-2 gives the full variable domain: DSGVTQTPKHLITATGQRVTLRCSPRSGDLSVYWYQQSLDQGLQFLIQYYNGEERAKGNILERFSAQQFPDLHSELNLSSLELGDSALYFCASSVGGGWDTGELFFGEGSRLTVL.

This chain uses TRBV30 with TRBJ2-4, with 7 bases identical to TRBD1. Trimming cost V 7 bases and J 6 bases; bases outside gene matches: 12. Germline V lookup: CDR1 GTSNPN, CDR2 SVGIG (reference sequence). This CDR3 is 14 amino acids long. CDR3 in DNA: TGTGCCTACTACAGGGGAACCTCCCCAAACATTCAGTACTTC. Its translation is CAYYRGTSPNIQYF.

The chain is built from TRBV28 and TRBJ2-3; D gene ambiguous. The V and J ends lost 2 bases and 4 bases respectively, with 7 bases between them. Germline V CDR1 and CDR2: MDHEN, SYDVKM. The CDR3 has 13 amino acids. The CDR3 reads CASSLGRSDTQYF. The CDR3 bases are TGTGCCAGCAGTTTAGGCAGGTCAGATACGCAGTATTTT.

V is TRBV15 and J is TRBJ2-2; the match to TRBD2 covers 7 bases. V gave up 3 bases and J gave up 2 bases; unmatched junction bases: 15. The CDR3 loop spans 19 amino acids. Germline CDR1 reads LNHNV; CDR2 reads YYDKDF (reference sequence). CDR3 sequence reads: CATSSRPRASGLNTGELFF. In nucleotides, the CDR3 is TGTGCCACCAGCAGTCGCCCCCGGGCTAGCGGACTCAACACCGGGGAGCTGTTTTTT.

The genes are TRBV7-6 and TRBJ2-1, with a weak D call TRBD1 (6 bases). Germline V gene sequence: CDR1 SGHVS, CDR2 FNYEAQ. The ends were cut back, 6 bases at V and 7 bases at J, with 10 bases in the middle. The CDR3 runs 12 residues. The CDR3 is CASRPTGNEQFF. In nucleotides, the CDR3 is TGTGCCAGCAGACCCACAGGGAATGAGCAGTTCTTC.

CDR3 in amino acids: CATSRDGVDRGGGYTF. As DNA, the CDR3 is TGTGCCACCAGCAGAGATGGGGTTGACAGGGGAGGCGGCTACACCTTC. The chain uses TRBV15 and TRBJ1-2; TRBD1 aligns across 8 bases. V was pared by 0 bases and J by 8 bases, with 11 bases of the junction left unmatched. The germline V gene encodes CDR1 LNHNV and CDR2 YYDKDF (reference sequence). The CDR3 is 16 amino acids. Variable domain in full (rest from reference TRBV15 and TRBJ1-2): DAMVIQNPRYQVTQFGKPVTLSCSQTLNHNVMYWYQQKSSQAPKLLFHYYDKDFNNEADTPDNFQSRRPNTSFCFLDIRSPGLGDTAMYLCATSRDGVDRGGGYTFGSGTRLTVV.

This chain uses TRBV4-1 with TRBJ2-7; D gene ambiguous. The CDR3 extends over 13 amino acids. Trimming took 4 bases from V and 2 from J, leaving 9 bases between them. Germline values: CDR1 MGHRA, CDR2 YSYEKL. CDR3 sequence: CASSPLIAYEQYF. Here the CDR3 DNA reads TGCGCCAGCAGCCCCCTAATCGCCTACGAGCAGTACTTC.

The CDR3 loop is CASGDRGKQAFF. For the CDR3, the DNA is TGTGCCAGTGGGGACAGGGGAAAACAAGCTTTCTTT. This chain connects TRBV6-5 to TRBJ1-1; 10 nucleotides agree with TRBD1. With V trimmed by 9 bases and J by 9 bases, 7 bases remained unmatched. The length of the CDR3 is 12 residues. CDR1 is MNHEY and CDR2 is SVGAGI in the germline V gene.

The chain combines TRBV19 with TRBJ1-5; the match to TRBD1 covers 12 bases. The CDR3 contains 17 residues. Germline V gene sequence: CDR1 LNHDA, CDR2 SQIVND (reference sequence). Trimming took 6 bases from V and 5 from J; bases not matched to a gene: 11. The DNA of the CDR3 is TGTGCCAGTAGGGTAACCGGGACAGGGGGCTATGATCAGCCCCAGCATTTT. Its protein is CASRVTGTGGYDQPQHF.